The TCR beta chain described here comes from a study of shared clonotypes between healthy human individuals (dated by TCRdb to 2020 to 2022). With respect to the entire study: A couple of women and a few men aged 18 to 49 years were included in the cohort. The study deeply sequenced blood TCR repertoires of several healthy adults to estimate repertoire size and the extent of clonotype sharing between individuals. Per donor, three plates each were used for CD4 naive and CD4 memory, two for CD8 naive, and one for CD8 memory. Between about 0.94 and 8.9 billion PBMCs per donor were obtained by leukapheresis. To increase sequencing depth and limit assay-specific biases, TCR repertoire library preparation and sequencing were carried out by different laboratories using diverse techniques. General findings and caveats noted by the study authors: Pairwise subsampling led to the expectation that sequencing depth would affect the degree of clonotype sharing among donors. Roughly 5.2% of naive CD4, around 3.6% of naive CD8, roughly 2.5% of memory CD4, and less than 0.45% of memory CD8 clonotypes were shared across a few donors. Incomplete sequencing was indicated by rarefaction of sorted-subset datasets, despite the large sequencing depth. Because the study included a small number of donors, the genetic and exposure-history diversity represented was limited. Estimated clonotype richness was generally larger for naive than for memory subsets. Only blood was sampled, and tissue TCR repertoires likely differ from those in blood. Compared with non-shared clonotypes, the clonotypes found in all four sorted-subset donors had higher generation probabilities.

CD8 naive samples were CD45RO-negative cells positively selected for CCR7, giving a CD45RA+CCR7+ population that excluded TemRA cells. The donors were healthy, HIV-negative adults who had no recently reported acute infections or vaccinations. All donors were Caucasian adults living in Nashville, Tennessee, USA. Blood was obtained by leukapheresis, after which PBMCs were separated by Ficoll-Histopaque density gradient centrifugation and cryopreserved in liquid nitrogen vapor phase. Analytical flow cytometry was used to check the purity and quantity of each magnetically sorted T cell population. From each sorted fraction, genomic DNA was isolated and quantified by UV absorbance on a Nanodrop 2000c. According to the germline V gene, CDR1 reads ENHRY and CDR2 reads SYGVKD. Unmatched junction bases come to 6, with V trimmed by 10 bases and J by 5 bases. The CDR3 goes from the cysteine to the phenylalanine over 14 residues. Kept here is only the CDR3 DNA, which spans 42 bases and is read in frame from base 1.

In the case of this clone: Its antigen remains unidentified. The record has no base qualities; no much larger clone is one base away.

Using the deep immunoSEQ assay, multiplex PCR amplified TCR CDR3 regions from genomic DNA. For each cell subset, the extracted genomic DNA was distributed evenly across all wells of several immunoSEQ 96-well plates, and each plate served as one replicate. For sorted subsets, roughly 200 ng of genomic DNA, equivalent to 25,000 to 35,000 T cell genomes, went into each replicate PCR. Purified libraries were quantified with a Qubit 3.0 fluorometer, sized on a Bioanalyzer 2100, and re-quantified with the KAPA Library Quantification kit. A separate single-read 150-cycle Illumina NextSeq 550 flow cell was used to sequence each immunoSEQ 96-well plate. The paper's processing steps were these. The immunoSEQ output contained only junctional sequences without quality scores, so filtering could not match that applied to full-length reads. To assign V/J genes and CDR3, sequences were annotated using PyIR, a Python wrapper for IgBLAST v1.9, with IMGT germline references. Reads were filtered out if the reads had weak V/J assignments (E-value above 1e-6), no CDR3, stop codons, out-of-frame junctions, or ambiguous translated residues. A V3J clonotype was defined by an identical inferred V gene, J gene, and CDR3 amino acid sequence. Percentage overlap between repertoires was computed as shared unique clonotypes divided by the size of the smaller repertoire. Richness of each repertoire was evaluated using RTK rarefaction, the Chao1 estimator, and Recon v2.1 estimates of unobserved clonotypes. For all TCRbeta clonotypes obtained by the gDNA method from a few donors, generation probabilities were computed with OLGA. What TCRdb holds here is the immuneACCESS table cut down to in-frame rearrangements. Part of the clones is not present; checked against another copy, under half of the missing clones reflect an unresolved V gene, and the others are unexplained. V and J calls and clone size are those listed in that table; D and trimming were worked out from the DNA. This sample is represented by 2 million or so clones; approximately 94% of them were singletons. About 1.1% of the sample rests with the top ten.

The sequenced sample consisted of naive CD8+ T cells sorted from blood. The cell subset or site label on this specimen signifies: CD45RA+CCR7+. The chain is encoded by TRBV10-3 joined to TRBJ2-1, and 12 bases in between align with TRBD1. This TCR was sampled from a young man in good health. For the CDR3, the sequence is CATLGTGGHNEQFF. The nucleotide sequence is TGTGCCACACTCGGGACAGGGGGCCACAATGAGCAGTTCTTC.